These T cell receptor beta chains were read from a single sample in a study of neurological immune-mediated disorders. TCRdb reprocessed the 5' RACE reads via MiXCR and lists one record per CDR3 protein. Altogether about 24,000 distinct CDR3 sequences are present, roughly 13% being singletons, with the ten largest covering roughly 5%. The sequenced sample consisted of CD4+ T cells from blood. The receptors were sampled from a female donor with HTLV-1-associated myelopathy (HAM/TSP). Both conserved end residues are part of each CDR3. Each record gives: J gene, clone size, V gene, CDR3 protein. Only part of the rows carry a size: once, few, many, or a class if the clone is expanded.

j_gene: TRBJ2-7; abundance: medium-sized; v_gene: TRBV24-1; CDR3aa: CATSQGSYEQYF
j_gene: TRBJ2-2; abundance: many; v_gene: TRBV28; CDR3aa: CASSLSPGDSGELFF
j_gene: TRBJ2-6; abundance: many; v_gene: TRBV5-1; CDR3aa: CASTSKSGGTGANVLTF
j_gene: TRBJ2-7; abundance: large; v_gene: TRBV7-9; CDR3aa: CASSPSGAYEQYF
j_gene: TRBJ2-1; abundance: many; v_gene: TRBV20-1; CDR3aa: CSSSPSSYNEQFF
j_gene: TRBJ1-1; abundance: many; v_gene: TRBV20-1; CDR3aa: CSARVNQAEAFF
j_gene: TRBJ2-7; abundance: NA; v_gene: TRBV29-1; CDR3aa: CSVASPSYEQYF
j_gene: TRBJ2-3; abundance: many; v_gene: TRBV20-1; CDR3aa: CSAPPGSTDTQYF
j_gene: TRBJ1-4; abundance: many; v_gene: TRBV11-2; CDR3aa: CASSLGTNNEKLFF
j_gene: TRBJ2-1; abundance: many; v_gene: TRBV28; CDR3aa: CASSFQAGGSYNEQFF
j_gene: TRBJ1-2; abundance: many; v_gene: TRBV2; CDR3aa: CASSKGTGSNYGYTF
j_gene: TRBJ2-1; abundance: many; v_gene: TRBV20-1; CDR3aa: CSASFHNEQFF
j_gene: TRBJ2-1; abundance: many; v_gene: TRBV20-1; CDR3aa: CRALAGDPNEQFF
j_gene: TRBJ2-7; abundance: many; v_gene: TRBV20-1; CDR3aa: CSARDLAGKYEQYF
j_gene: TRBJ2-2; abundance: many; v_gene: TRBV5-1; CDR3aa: CASSRGGSNTGELFF
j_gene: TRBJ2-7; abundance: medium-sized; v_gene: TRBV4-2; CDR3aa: CASSRLPGLQYEQYF
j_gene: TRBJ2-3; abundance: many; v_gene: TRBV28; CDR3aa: CASSLLGDTQYF
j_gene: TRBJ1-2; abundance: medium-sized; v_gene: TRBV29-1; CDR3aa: CSVSPGAGYGYTF
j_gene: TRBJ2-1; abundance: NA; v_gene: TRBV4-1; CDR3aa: CASSQETSASGDNEQFF
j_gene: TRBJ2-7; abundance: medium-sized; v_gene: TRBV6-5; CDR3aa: CASSYSSGSEQYF
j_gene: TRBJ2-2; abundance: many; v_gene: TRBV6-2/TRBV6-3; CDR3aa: CASSYLRGAGTGELFF
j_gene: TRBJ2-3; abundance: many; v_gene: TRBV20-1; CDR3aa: CSFPDRATDTQYF
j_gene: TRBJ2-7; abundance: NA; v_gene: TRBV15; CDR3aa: CATSRGLAGSYEQYF
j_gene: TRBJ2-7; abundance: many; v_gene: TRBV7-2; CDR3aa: CASSFVSGGAYEQYF
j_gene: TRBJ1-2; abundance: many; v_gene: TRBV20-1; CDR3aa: CSARGGEQGDDYGYTF
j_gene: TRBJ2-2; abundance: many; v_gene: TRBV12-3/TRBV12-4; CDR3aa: CASSRVDGGELFF
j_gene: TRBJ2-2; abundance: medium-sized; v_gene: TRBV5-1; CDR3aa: CASSLRPGLADTGELFF
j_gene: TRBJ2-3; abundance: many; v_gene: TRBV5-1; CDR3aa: CASSLEWNTDTQYF
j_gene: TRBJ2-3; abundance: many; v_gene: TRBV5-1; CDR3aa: CASNKAGDSTDTQYF
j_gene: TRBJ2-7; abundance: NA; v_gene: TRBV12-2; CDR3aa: CASRRLGQVQSTYEQYF
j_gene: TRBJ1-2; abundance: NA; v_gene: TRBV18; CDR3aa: CASSPNLYGYTF
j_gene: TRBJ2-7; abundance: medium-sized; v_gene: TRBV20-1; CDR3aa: CSAVSGGQFYEQYF
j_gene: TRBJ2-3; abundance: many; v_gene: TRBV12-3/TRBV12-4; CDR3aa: CASSFGSSTDTQYF
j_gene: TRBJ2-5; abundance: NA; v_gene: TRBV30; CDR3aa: CAWSGAGGGETQYF
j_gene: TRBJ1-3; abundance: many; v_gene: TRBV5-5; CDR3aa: CASSSLALYRAGNTIYF
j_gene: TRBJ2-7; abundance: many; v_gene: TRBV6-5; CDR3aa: CASSYKTGQGITYEQYF
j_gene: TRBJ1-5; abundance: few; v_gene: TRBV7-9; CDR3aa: CASSLEGYNQPQHF
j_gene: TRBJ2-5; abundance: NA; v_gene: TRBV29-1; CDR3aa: CSVRTDQETQYF
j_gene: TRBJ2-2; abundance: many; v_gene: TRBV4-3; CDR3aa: CASSQDRGQTYTGELFF
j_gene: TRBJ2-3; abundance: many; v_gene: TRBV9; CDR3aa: CASSVATASGTDTQYF
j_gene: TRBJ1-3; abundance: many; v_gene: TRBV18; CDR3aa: CASSPQVTSGNTIYF
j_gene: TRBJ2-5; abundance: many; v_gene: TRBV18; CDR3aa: CASSPPYPRATPQETQYF
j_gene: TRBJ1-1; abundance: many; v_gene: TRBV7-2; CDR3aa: CASSLDRVWAFF
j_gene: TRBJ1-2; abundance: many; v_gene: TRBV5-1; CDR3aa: CASSLEVTAGALNYGYTF
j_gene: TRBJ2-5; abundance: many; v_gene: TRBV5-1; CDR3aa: CASSLGYVDGLQETQYF
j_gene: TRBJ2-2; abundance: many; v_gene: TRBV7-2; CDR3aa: CASSLVGTSGNTGELFF
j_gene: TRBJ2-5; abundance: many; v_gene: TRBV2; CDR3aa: CASSVSETQYF
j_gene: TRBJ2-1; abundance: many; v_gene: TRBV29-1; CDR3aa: CSVARGVHEQFF
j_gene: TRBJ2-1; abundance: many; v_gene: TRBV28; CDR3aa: CATEGGISYNEQFF
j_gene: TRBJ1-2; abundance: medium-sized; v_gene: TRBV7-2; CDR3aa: CASSLAGGNGYTF
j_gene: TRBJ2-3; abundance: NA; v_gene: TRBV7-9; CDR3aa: CASSLTGEGSDTQYF
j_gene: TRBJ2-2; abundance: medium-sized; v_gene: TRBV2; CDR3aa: CASSGQGGNTGELFF
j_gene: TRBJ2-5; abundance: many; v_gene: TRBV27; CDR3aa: CASSFSFQETQYF
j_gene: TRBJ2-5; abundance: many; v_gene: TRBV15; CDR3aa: CATSSGPRTVQETQYF
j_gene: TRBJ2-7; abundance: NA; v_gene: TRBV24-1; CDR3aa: CATSDPTGQGDYEQYF